This T cell receptor (beta chain) is from a study of T cell responses to AZD1222 COVID-19 vaccine. Study-wide results and caveats: Increased Spike-specific TCR breadth and depth were observed after two AZD1222 doses. Clonal diversity was possibly underestimated, and white British individuals and females predominated among donors. The CD4 TCRs associated with vaccination extended across spike and predominated at 160-218 and 743-854.

Assay: immunoSEQ multiplex PCR; the TCRdb copy retains only in-frame clones and omits some. The sample lists around 140,000 clones; 85% to 95% were seen once. As concerns this clone: The antigen remains undetermined.

This receptor was taken from an adult who had recovered from COVID-19. The sequencing here drew on peripheral blood, taken after recovery from COVID-19.

CDR3 protein: CASSHGTITDTQYF. CDR3 DNA sequence: TGTGCCAGCAGCCATGGGACAATCACAGATACGCAGTATTTT. The chain combines TRBV3-1 (or the pseudogene TRBV3-2) with TRBJ2-3; tentative D call: TRBD1 (6 bases). V was trimmed by 3 bases and J by 2 bases, leaving 9 bases between them. CDR1 and CDR2 from the germline V gene are LGHDT and YNNKEL (reference sequence). The CDR3 runs 14 residues.